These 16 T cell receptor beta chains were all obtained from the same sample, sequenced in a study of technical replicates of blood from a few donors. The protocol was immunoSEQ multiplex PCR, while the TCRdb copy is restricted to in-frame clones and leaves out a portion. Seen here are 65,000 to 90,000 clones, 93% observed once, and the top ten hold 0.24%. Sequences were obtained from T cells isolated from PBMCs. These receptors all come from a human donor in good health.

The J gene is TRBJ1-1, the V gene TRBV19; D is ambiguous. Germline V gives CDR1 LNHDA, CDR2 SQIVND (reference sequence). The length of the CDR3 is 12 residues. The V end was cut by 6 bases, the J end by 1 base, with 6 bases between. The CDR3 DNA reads TGTGCCAGTAGGTTGCGGAACACTGAAGCTTTCTTT. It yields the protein CASRLRNTEAFF.

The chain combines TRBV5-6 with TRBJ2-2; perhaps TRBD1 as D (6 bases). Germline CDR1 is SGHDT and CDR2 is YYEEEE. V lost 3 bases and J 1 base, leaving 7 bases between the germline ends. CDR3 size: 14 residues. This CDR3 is CASSWTVNTGELFF. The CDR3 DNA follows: TGTGCCAGCAGCTGGACAGTGAACACCGGGGAGCTGTTTTTT.

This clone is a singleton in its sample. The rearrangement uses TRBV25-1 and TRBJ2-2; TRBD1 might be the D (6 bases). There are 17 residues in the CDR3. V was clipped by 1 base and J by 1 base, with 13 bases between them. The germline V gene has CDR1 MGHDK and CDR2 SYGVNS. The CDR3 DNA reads TGTGCCAGCAGTGAATTAAGCTTAGGGGGGAACACCGGGGAGCTGTTTTTT. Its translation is CASSELSLGGNTGELFF.

The CDR3 loop is CASSPQTGGRPEAFF. The CDR3 DNA reads as TGTGCCAGCAGCCCTCAGACAGGGGGCCGGCCTGAAGCTTTCTTT. The rearrangement uses TRBV28 and TRBJ1-1, with 10 bases identical to TRBD1. The CDR3 loop spans 15 amino acids. The germline gives CDR1 MDHEN, CDR2 SYDVKM. The trim removed 6 bases at V and 6 bases at J, leaving 10 bases unmatched.

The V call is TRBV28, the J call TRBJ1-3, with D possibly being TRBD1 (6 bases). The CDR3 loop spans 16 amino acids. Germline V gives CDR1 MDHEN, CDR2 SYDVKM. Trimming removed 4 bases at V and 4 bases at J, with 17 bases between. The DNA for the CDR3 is TGTGCCAGCAGTTCGGTATCAGGGGCGGCGGGAAACACCATATATTTT. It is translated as CASSSVSGAAGNTIYF.

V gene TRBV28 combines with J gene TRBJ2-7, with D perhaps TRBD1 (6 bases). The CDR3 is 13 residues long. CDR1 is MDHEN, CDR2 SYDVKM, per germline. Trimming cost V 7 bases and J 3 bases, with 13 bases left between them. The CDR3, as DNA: TGTGCCAGCAACTCTTTAGGGGGCTACGAGCAGTACTTC. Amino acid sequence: CASNSLGGYEQYF.

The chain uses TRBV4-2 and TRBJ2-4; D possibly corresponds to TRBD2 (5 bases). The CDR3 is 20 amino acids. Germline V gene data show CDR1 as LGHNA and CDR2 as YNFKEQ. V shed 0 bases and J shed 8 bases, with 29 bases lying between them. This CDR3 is CASSQEPTRGALGPSDIQYF. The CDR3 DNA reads TGTGCCAGCAGCCAAGAACCTACAAGAGGCGCACTAGGACCTTCGGACATTCAGTACTTC.

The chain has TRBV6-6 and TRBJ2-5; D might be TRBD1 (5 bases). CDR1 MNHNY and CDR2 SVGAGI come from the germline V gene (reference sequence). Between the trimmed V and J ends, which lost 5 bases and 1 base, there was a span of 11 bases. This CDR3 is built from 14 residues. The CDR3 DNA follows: TGTGCCAGCAGTCACAGGACCCGCCAAGAGACCCAGTACTTC. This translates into CASSHRTRQETQYF.

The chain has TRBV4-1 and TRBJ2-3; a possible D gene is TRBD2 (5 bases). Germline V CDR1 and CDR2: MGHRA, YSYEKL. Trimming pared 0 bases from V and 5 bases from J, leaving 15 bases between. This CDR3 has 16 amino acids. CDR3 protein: CASSQDEGLTGDTQYF. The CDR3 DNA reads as TGCGCCAGCAGCCAAGATGAGGGCCTAACGGGAGATACGCAGTATTTT.

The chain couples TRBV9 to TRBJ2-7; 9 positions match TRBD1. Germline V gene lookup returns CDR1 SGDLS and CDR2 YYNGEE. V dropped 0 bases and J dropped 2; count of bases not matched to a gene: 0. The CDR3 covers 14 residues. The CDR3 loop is CASSVGQGAYEQYF. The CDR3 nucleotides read TGTGCCAGCAGCGTAGGACAGGGGGCCTACGAGCAGTACTTC.

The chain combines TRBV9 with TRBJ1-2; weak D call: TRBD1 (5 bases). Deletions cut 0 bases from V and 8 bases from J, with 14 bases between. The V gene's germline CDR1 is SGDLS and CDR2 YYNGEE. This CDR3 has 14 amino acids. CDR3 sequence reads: CASSVGSGVEGYTF. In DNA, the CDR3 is TGTGCCAGCAGCGTAGGATCGGGGGTTGAGGGCTACACCTTC.

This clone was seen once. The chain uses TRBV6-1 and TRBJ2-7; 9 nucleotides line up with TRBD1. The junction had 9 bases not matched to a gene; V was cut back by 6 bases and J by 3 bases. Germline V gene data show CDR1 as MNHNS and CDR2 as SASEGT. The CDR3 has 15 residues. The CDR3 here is CASSSLPGQGYEQYF. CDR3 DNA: TGTGCCAGCAGCTCTTTACCGGGACAGGGCTACGAGCAGTACTTC.

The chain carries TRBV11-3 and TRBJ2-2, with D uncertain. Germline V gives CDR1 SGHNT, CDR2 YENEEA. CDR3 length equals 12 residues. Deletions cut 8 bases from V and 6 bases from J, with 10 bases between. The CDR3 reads CASQSAAGELFF. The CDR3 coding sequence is TGTGCCAGCCAAAGCGCGGCCGGGGAGCTGTTTTTT.

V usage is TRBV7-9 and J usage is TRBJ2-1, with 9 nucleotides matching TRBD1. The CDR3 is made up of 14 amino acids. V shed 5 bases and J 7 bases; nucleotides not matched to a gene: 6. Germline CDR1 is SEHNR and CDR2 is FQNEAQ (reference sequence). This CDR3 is CASSHGTGINEQFF. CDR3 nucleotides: TGTGCCAGCAGCCACGGGACAGGGATAAATGAGCAGTTCTTC. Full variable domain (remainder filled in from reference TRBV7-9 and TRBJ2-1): DTGVSQNPRHKITKRGQNVTFRCDPISEHNRLYWYRQTLGQGPEFLTYFQNEAQLEKSRLLSDRFSAERPKGSFSTLEIQRTEQGDSAMYLCASSHGTGINEQFFGPGTRLTVL.

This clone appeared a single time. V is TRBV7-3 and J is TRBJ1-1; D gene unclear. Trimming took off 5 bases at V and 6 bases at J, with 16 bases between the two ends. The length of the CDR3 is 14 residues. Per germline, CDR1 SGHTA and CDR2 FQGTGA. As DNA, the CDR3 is TGTGCCAGCAGCGCCGGATTTCGAGGTGCTGAAGCTTTCTTT. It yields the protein CASSAGFRGAEAFF. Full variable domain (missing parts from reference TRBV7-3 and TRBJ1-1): GAGVSQTPSNKVTEKGKYVELRCDPISGHTALYWYRQSLGQGPEFLIYFQGTGAADDSGLPNDRFFAVRPEGSVSTLKIQRTERGDSAVYLCASSAGFRGAEAFFGQGTRLTVV.

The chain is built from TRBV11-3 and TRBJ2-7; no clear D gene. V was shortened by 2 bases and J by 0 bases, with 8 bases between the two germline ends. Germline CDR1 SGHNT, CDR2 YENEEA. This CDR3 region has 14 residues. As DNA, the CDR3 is TGTGCCAGCAGCTTATATCCCTACTCCTACGAGCAGTACTTC. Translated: CASSLYPYSYEQYF.